The present entry profiles one T cell receptor beta chain with its context. Its target is not known. The sample originates from a study of vaccination effects on CD4 cells after COVID-19. Study-wide results and limits: Early timepoints after infection were absent, and convalescent patients were few in the study.

Expansion with viral peptide pools was applied to antigen-specific CD4+ T cells by the ViraFEST assay prior to sequencing. Between days 9 and 10 of culture, CD4+ T cells were separated out. Each person got two doses of an mRNA SARS-CoV-2 vaccine, BNT162b2 or mRNA-1273. Previously uninfected by SARS-CoV-2, the vaccine recipients also showed negative nucleocapsid antibodies. Around 2 million PBMC per well were cultured with approximately 9 IU/ml IL-2 and 7.5 to 10 ug/ml peptides. V was shortened by 5 bases and J by 4 bases, with 12 bases between the two germline ends. This CDR3 has 15 amino acids. Germline CDR1 and CDR2: SGHVS and FQNEAQ. Generated by immunoSEQ multiplex PCR, the TCRdb table keeps only in-frame clones and is missing some. The table shows tens of thousands of clones, with approximately 82% occurring only once.

This TCR was sampled from a human donor who received a COVID-19 vaccine. Some clones in this sample may be carry-over from other donors' samples. Sequences were derived from CD4+ T cells from PBMCs cultured with HCoV-NL63 spike peptides, sampled after COVID-19 vaccination. The chain uses TRBV7-8 and TRBJ2-6; D gene unclear. Here the CDR3 DNA reads TGTGCCAGCAGCCTGGCCCTAACCGGGGCCAACGTCCTGACTTTC. Residues: CASSLALTGANVLTF.